This T cell receptor (beta chain) appears in the sequencing data of a study of cytomegalovirus exposure and HLA in healthy donors. There are 13 residues in the CDR3. Trimming took 8 bases from V and 5 from J; bases not matched to a gene: 8. The germline V gene has CDR1 SGHDN and CDR2 FVKESK. Libraries were prepared by immunoSEQ multiplex PCR; TCRdb keeps only in-frame clonotypes and omits some of them. Among under 150,000 clones listed, 80% to 90% were seen once. J is TRBJ2-5 and V is TRBV14, with 7 bases aligning to TRBD2. This receptor was obtained from a woman aged 18-35 years in good health and CMV-seronegative. Source material: PBMCs. The CDR3: CASRLAGVETQYF. CDR3 coding DNA: TGTGCCAGCCGACTAGCCGGGGTGGAGACCCAGTACTTC.